The following is a T cell receptor beta chain sequence with its context. Measured with immunoSEQ multiplex PCR; TCRdb has only the in-frame clones, and not every one. This table holds around 270,000 clones, 75% to 90% found once. The source of the sample is a study of blood T cell repertoires in COVID-19. The CDR3 runs 16 residues. Trimming pared 6 bases from V and 2 bases from J, leaving 18 bases between. Germline V lookup: CDR1 MNHEY, CDR2 SMNVEV (reference sequence). V is TRBV27 and J is TRBJ2-3, with D tentatively TRBD2 (6 bases). The TCR originated in a man aged 25 to 40 with active or convalescent COVID-19. Source material: peripheral blood. DNA of the CDR3: TGTGCCAGCAGGGAGAGACTAGAAGGTATCACAGATACGCAGTATTTT. Protein sequence: CASRERLEGITDTQYF.